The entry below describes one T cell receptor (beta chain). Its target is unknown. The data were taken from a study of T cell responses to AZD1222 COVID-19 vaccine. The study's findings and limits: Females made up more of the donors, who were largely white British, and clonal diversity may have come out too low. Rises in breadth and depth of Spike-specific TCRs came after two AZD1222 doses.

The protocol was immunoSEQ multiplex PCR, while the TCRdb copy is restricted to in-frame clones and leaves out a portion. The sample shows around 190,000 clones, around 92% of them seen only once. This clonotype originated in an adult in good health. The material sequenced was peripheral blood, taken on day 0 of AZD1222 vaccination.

The CDR3: CASSLALSGTEAFF. The DNA of the CDR3 is TGTGCCAGCAGCTTAGCCCTCTCAGGCACTGAAGCTTTCTTT. The rearrangement joins TRBV7-9 to TRBJ1-1, with no clear D. The V gene lost 0 bases and the J gene lost 4 bases, with 9 bases spanning the gap. The germline CDR1 and CDR2 sequences are SEHNR and FQNEAQ (reference sequence). The CDR3 is 14 amino acids.